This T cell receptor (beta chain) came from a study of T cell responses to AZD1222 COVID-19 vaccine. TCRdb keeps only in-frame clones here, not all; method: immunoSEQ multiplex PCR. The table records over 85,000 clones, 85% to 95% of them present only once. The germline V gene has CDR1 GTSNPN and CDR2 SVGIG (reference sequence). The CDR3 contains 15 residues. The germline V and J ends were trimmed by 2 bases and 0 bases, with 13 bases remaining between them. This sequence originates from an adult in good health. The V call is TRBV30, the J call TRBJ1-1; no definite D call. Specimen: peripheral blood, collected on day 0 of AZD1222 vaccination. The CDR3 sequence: CAWSTPGSLNTEAFF. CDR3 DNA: TGTGCCTGGAGTACCCCCGGAAGTTTGAACACTGAAGCTTTCTTT.